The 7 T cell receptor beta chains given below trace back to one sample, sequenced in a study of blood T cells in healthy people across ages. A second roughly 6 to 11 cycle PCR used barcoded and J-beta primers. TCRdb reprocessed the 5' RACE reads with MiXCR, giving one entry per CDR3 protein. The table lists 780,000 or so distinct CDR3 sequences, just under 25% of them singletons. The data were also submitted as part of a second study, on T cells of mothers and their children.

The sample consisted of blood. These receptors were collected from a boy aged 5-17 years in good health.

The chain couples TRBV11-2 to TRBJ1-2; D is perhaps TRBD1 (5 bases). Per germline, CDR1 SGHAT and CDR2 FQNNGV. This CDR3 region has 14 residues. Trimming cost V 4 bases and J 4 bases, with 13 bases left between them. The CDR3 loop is CASSSTIGAYGYTF. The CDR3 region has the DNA TGTGCCAGCAGCTCCACCATTGGGGCCTATGGCTACACCTTC.

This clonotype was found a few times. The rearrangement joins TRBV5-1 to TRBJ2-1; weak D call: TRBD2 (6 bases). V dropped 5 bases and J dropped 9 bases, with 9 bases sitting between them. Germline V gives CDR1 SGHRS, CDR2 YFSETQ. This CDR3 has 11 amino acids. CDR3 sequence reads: CASREGTEQFF. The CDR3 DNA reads TGCGCCAGCAGGGAGGGAACTGAGCAGTTCTTC.

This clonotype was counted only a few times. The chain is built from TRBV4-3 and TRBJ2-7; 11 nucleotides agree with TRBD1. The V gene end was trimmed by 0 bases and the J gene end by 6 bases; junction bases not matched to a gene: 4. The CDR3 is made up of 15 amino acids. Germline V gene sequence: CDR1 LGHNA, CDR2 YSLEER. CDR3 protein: CASSQDWDRGSEQYF. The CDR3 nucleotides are TGCGCCAGCAGCCAAGATTGGGACAGGGGGAGCGAGCAGTACTTC.

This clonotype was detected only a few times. DNA for the CDR3: TGCAGCGTTGTAACCCGGGACAGGCCTCACGAGACCCAGTACTTC. It specifies CSVVTRDRPHETQYF. The gene calls are TRBV29-1 and TRBJ2-5; 8 bases map to TRBD1. V dropped 4 bases and J dropped 5; count of bases not matched to a gene: 12. The CDR3 sequence is 15 residues long. Germline V gives CDR1 SQVTM, CDR2 ANQGSEA.

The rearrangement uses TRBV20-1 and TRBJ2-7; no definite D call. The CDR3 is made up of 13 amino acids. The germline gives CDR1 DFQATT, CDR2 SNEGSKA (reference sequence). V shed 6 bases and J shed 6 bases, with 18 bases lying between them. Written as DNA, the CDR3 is TGCAGTGCCCGCCTGGGATCCCAAGGCGAGCAGTACTTC. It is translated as CSARLGSQGEQYF.

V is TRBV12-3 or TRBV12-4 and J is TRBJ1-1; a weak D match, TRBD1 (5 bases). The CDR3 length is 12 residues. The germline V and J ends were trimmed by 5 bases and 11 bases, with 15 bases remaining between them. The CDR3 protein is CASSTDSYRAFF. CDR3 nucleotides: TGTGCCAGCAGTACCGACAGTTATAGGGCTTTCTTT.

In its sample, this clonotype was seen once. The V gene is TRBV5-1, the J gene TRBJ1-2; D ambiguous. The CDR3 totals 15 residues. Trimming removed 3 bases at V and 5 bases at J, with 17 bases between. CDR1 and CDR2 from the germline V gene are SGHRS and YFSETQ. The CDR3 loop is CASSYLPEGRYGYTF. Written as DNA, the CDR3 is TGCGCCAGCAGCTATCTACCAGAGGGTCGGTATGGCTACACCTTC.